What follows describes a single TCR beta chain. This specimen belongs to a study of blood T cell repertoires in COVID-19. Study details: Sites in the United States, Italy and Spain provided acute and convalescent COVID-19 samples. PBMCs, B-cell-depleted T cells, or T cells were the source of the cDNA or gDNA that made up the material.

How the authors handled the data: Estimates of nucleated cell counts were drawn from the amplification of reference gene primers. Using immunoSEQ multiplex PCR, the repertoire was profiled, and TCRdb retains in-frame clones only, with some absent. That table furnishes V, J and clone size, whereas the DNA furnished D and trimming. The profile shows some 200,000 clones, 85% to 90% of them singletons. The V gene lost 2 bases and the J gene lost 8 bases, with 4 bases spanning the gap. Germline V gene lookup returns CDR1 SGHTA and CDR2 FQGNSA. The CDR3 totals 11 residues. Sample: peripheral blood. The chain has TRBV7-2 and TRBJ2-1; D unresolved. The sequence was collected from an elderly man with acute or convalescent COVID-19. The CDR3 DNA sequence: TGTGCCAGCAGCTTACATCATGAGCAGTTCTTC. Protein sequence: CASSLHHEQFF.